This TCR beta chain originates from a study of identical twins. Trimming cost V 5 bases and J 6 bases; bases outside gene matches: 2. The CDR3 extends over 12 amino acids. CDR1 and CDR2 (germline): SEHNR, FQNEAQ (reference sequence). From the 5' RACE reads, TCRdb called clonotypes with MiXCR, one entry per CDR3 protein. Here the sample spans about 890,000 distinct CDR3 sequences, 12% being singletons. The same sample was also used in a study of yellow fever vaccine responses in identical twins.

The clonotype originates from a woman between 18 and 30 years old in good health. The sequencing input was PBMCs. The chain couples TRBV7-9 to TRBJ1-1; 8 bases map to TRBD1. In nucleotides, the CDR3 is TGTGCCAGCAGCCAGGGACAGGCTGAAGCTTTCTTT. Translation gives CASSQGQAEAFF.